This TCR beta chain was sequenced during a study of blood T cell repertoires in COVID-19. The CDR3 length is 15 residues. Germline CDR1 is MDHEN and CDR2 is SYDVKM. V was clipped by 2 bases and J by 4 bases, with 14 bases between them. As handled by the study authors: Quantification of nucleated cells was approximated via reference gene primer amplification. Generated by immunoSEQ multiplex PCR, the TCRdb table keeps only in-frame clones and is missing some. D and trimming come from the DNA, and the V and J calls and clone size come from that table. This sample has roughly 200,000 clones, with around 87% found just once.

This rearrangement joins TRBV28 to TRBJ1-2; D not resolved. Input material: peripheral blood. The clonotype was recovered from a man aged 55 to 69 who had recovered from COVID-19. The CDR3 protein is CASSLGLRHSYGYTF. The CDR3 DNA reads TGTGCCAGCAGTTTAGGTCTGAGACACAGCTATGGCTACACCTTC.